This TCR beta chain was sequenced in a study of T cell responses to AZD1222 COVID-19 vaccine. The study's findings and limits: None of the repertoires were sampled until the peak T cell response had passed. Reportedly, close to half of spike-specific TCRs are directed against unmutated variant regions. Clonal diversity may have been underestimated, and the donors were mostly white British, with more females than males.

To note about this clone: The target antigen is unknown.

Method: immunoSEQ multiplex PCR; TCRdb's copy keeps in-frame clones and lacks some. The sample has a few hundred thousand clones, 80% to 95% seen once. Germline CDR1 SGDLS, CDR2 YYNGEE. CDR3 length: 17 amino acids. Trimming stripped 5 bases from V and 7 bases from J, with 27 bases between. This sequence joins TRBV9 and TRBJ1-1; tentative D call: TRBD1 (5 bases). The sample consisted of peripheral blood, taken on day 0 of AZD1222 vaccination. This receptor was taken from an adult in good health. CDR3 DNA sequence: TGTGCCAGCAGTCCCTCCGGGACCCCGATTGGCGGTGGTGAAGCTTTCTTT. It specifies CASSPSGTPIGGGEAFF.